One and the same sample provided the 5 T cell receptor beta chains below, sequenced in a study of cytomegalovirus exposure and HLA in healthy donors. Primers: 60 Vbeta forward and 13 Jbeta reverse. Here immunoSEQ multiplex PCR was the method, and the copy in TCRdb shows in-frame clones only, minus some. The sample holds 130,000 to 150,000 clones; roughly 80% are singletons and the top ten take about 13%. Sequencing was carried out using PBMCs. The origin of the receptors is a man in his forties or fifties in good health and CMV-seropositive.

The chain has TRBV5-5 and TRBJ2-7; 9 positions match TRBD1. The J segment lost 4 bases and the V segment lost 6 bases, leaving 5 bases of the junction unmatched. The germline gives CDR1 SGHKS, CDR2 YYEKEE (reference sequence). CDR3 size: 13 residues. CDR3: CASTQGAAYEQYF. For the CDR3, the DNA is TGTGCCAGCACACAGGGGGCTGCTTACGAGCAGTACTTC.

This sequence joins TRBV5-5 and TRBJ2-2; D call uncertain. The V gene lost 1 base and the J gene lost 0 bases, with 7 bases spanning the gap. The CDR3 sequence is 15 residues long. Germline loops: CDR1 SGHKS, CDR2 YYEKEE (reference sequence). CDR3 bases: TGTGCCAGCAGCTTGTCCCCGGCGAACACCGGGGAGCTGTTTTTT. Protein: CASSLSPANTGELFF.

The chain employs TRBV4-2 and TRBJ2-2; D is unclear. V dropped 1 base and J dropped 1 base, with 19 bases sitting between them. This CDR3 has 19 amino acids. Per the germline V gene, CDR1 is LGHNA and CDR2 is YNFKEQ. This chain's CDR3 is CASSQVAHPRGLNTGELFF. The CDR3 DNA is TGTGCCAGCAGCCAAGTGGCCCACCCCCGCGGATTGAACACCGGGGAGCTGTTTTTT.

V is TRBV11-1 and J is TRBJ2-3, with 12 bases aligning to TRBD2. CDR1 and CDR2 from the germline V gene are SGHAT and FQDESV (reference sequence). The CDR3 runs 15 residues. J was trimmed by 5 bases and V by 4 bases; bases with no gene match: 4. The CDR3 protein is CASSSSGRGGDTQYF. CDR3 sequence (DNA): TGTGCCAGCAGCTCTAGCGGGAGGGGGGGAGATACGCAGTATTTT.

This clone was seen just once. The gene calls are TRBV4-1 and TRBJ2-7; 15 bases align to TRBD2. Germline V gene sequence: CDR1 MGHRA, CDR2 YSYEKL. The junction had 3 bases not matched to a gene; V was cut back by 4 bases and J by 5 bases. The CDR3 loop spans 15 amino acids. CDR3 DNA sequence: TGCGCCAGCAGCCCGGGACTAGCGGGAGGACACGAGCAGTACTTC. It translates to CASSPGLAGGHEQYF.